The 22 T cell receptor beta chains presented below share a single source sample, sequenced in a study of blood T cells in healthy people across ages. A second PCR, run for roughly 6 to 11 cycles, used a sample-barcoded 5' primer plus a J-beta primer mix. MiXCR was run by TCRdb on the 5' RACE reads, yielding one entry per CDR3 protein. The data contain about 970,000 distinct CDR3 sequences, 45% to 60% of them singletons. Sequencing was done on a sample of blood. All receptors derive from a woman aged 55-70 years in good health.

There are a few counts of this clonotype. In DNA form, the CDR3 reads TGCAGTGCTGGTAGCGGGAGGGGGACCCAGTACTTC. It translates to CSAGSGRGTQYF. The rearrangement links TRBV20-1 to TRBJ2-5; 11 bases align to TRBD2. With 5 bases clipped from V and 7 bases from J, the junction kept 3 bases outside the gene matches. This CDR3 region has 12 residues. In germline, CDR1 is DFQATT, CDR2 SNEGSKA (reference sequence).

V is TRBV7-8 and J is TRBJ2-6, with D perhaps TRBD2 (5 bases). This CDR3 region has 16 residues. Germline V lookup: CDR1 SGHVS, CDR2 FQNEAQ. Trimming shortened V by 5 bases and J by 2 bases, and 13 bases separated the two germline ends. CDR3 coding DNA: TGTGCCAGCAGCCTATCCCGGGAACCTGGGGCCAACGTCCTGACTTTC. Translation: CASSLSREPGANVLTF.

This clonotype was observed a few times. V usage is TRBV27 and J usage is TRBJ2-7; D is ambiguous. The germline V and J ends were trimmed by 2 bases and 2 bases, with 10 bases remaining between them. CDR1 MNHEY and CDR2 SMNVEV come from the germline V gene (reference sequence). This CDR3 comprises 14 residues. The CDR3: CASSLKAIAYEQYF. CDR3 in DNA: TGTGCCAGCAGTTTAAAGGCAATCGCCTACGAGCAGTACTTC.

This clonotype was counted at least ten times. The chain employs TRBV12-3 or TRBV12-4 and TRBJ2-1; 7 positions agree with TRBD1. The CDR3 covers 16 residues. The ends lost 1 base at V and 0 bases at J; junction bases unmatched: 3. The CDR3 DNA reads as TGTGCCAGCAGTTTAGGACAGGGTAGCTCCTACAATGAGCAGTTCTTC. Translation gives CASSLGQGSSYNEQFF.

The genes are TRBV3-1 and TRBJ1-1, with D hard to call. Germline V lookup: CDR1 LGHDT, CDR2 YNNKEL (reference sequence). This CDR3 has 13 amino acids. V lost 1 base to trimming and J lost 5 bases, with 8 bases between them. CDR3 sequence reads: CASSQVKGTEAFF. The CDR3 DNA sequence: TGTGCCAGCAGCCAAGTCAAAGGGACTGAAGCTTTCTTT. The whole variable domain, filled in from reference TRBV3-1 and TRBJ1-1, reads DTAVSQTPKYLVTQMGNDKSIKCEQNLGHDTMYWYKQDSKKFLKIMFSYNNKELIINETVPNRFSPKSPDKAHLNLHINSLELGDSAVYFCASSQVKGTEAFFGQGTRLTVV.

V and J are TRBV9 and TRBJ2-5; 10 positions agree with TRBD1. Germline V gene data show CDR1 as SGDLS and CDR2 as YYNGEE. CDR3 length: 14 residues. The junction had 6 bases not matched to a gene; V was cut back by 3 bases and J by 7 bases. CDR3 loop: CASSATGGLGTQYF. CDR3 DNA: TGTGCCAGCAGCGCGACAGGGGGCTTGGGGACCCAGTACTTC.

This clonotype was observed many times. As DNA, the CDR3 is TGTGCCAGCAGTTTACTCGGGGTACAAGAGACCCAGTACTTC. This codes for CASSLLGVQETQYF. J is TRBJ2-5 and V is TRBV7-9, with a possible D match to TRBD2 (5 bases). The germline V and J ends were trimmed by 6 bases and 2 bases, with 13 bases remaining between them. Germline CDR1 reads SEHNR; CDR2 reads FQNEAQ (reference sequence). The CDR3 contains 14 residues. Based on the CDR3 plus reference TRBV7-9 and TRBJ2-5, the full variable domain is DTGVSQNPRHKITKRGQNVTFRCDPISEHNRLYWYRQTLGQGPEFLTYFQNEAQLEKSRLLSDRFSAERPKGSFSTLEIQRTEQGDSAMYLCASSLLGVQETQYFGPGTRLLVL.

J is TRBJ1-2 and V is TRBV28; the match to TRBD1 covers 8 bases. Germline CDR1 and CDR2: MDHEN and SYDVKM. J was trimmed by 0 bases and V by 4 bases; bases with no gene match: 7. This CDR3 comprises 16 residues. The CDR3 is CASSSDRASANYGYTF. CDR3 nucleotides: TGTGCCAGCAGTTCGGACAGGGCTTCTGCTAACTATGGCTACACCTTC.

On this clonotype itself: At one end the junction does not follow the germline gene, possibly because of a read error. The CDR3 region has the DNA TGTGCCAGCAGATTAGCGGGAGGGGACAATGAGCAGTTCTTC. Translation: CASRLAGGDNEQFF. This chain uses TRBV12-3 or TRBV12-4 with TRBJ2-1, with 11 bases lining up with TRBD2. This CDR3 spans 14 amino acids.

The chain joins TRBV7-3 to TRBJ2-1; D is possibly TRBD2 (5 bases). Germline CDR1 and CDR2: SGHTA and FQGTGA. CDR3 size: 13 residues. V dropped 8 bases and J dropped 9 bases, with 17 bases sitting between them. The CDR3 is CASGGPNMGEQFF. DNA for the CDR3: TGTGCCAGCGGAGGTCCAAATATGGGTGAGCAGTTCTTC.

CDR3 region: CASSPRQGDMNYGYTF. CDR3 sequence (DNA): TGTGCCAGCAGTCCGAGACAGGGGGATATGAACTATGGCTACACCTTC. The rearrangement joins TRBV27 to TRBJ1-2; TRBD1 matches 9 bases. The CDR3 runs to 16 residues. Germline CDR1 and CDR2: MNHEY and SMNVEV (reference sequence). Trimming removed 5 bases from V and 2 bases from J; junction bases left unmatched: 9.

As to this clonotype: A read error may account for a junction end that differs from germline. The genes are TRBV29-1 and TRBJ2-2, with D possibly TRBD1 on 5 matching bases. The CDR3 loop spans 14 amino acids. From germline, CDR1 is SQVTM and CDR2 ANQGSEA. The CDR3 here is CSVQEGVVTGELFF. The CDR3 DNA reads TGCAGCGTTCAAGAAGGGGTTGTCACCGGGGAGCTGTTTTTT.

The rearrangement links TRBV6-6 to TRBJ2-7; D remains ambiguous. V was clipped by 6 bases and J by 9 bases, with 12 bases between them. The CDR3 spans 11 residues. CDR1 is MNHNY, CDR2 SVGAGI, per germline (reference sequence). The CDR3, as DNA: TGTGCCAGCAGCCTTACATGGGTGCAGTACTTC. It specifies CASSLTWVQYF.

The J gene is TRBJ2-4, the V gene TRBV4-1; maybe TRBD2 (6 bases). The CDR3 covers 17 residues. The V end was cut by 1 base, the J end by 0 bases, with 13 bases between. In germline, CDR1 is MGHRA, CDR2 YSYEKL. This CDR3 reads CASSQVFGGLAKNIQYF. CDR3 nucleotide sequence: TGCGCCAGCAGCCAAGTATTCGGGGGACTAGCCAAAAACATTCAGTACTTC.

This clonotype was detected only a few times. The chain recombines TRBV21-1 with TRBJ1-2; the table gives TRBD1 as D, unverified against the DNA. TRBV21-1 is noted as a pseudogene. The CDR3 runs 13 residues. CDR3 DNA sequence: TGTGCCAGCAGCAGACAGGTCTCTTATGGCTACACCTTC. Residues: CASSRQVSYGYTF.

This clonotype was observed a few times. V usage is TRBV20-1 and J usage is TRBJ2-7, with D tentatively TRBD1 (6 bases). The V end was cut by 2 bases, the J end by 0 bases, with 14 bases between. CDR1 is DFQATT and CDR2 is SNEGSKA in the germline V gene (reference sequence). CDR3 length: 15 amino acids. CDR3 in amino acids: CSARSRQEASYEQYF. Written as DNA, the CDR3 is TGCAGTGCTAGATCGAGACAGGAAGCCTCCTACGAGCAGTACTTC.

The genes are TRBV12-3 or TRBV12-4 and TRBJ2-7; tentatively, D is TRBD2 (6 bases). Trimming stripped 2 bases from V and 4 bases from J, with 12 bases between. The CDR3 totals 14 residues. In nucleotides, the CDR3 is TGTGCCAGCAGTTTAAAAGCGGGTACTTACGAGCAGTACTTC. Translation gives CASSLKAGTYEQYF.

This clonotype appeared a few times. This sequence joins TRBV12-3 or TRBV12-4 and TRBJ2-5; the D call may be TRBD1 or TRBD2 (5 bases each). This CDR3 has 15 residues. V lost 8 bases and J lost 2, with 18 bases in between. CDR3 nucleotides: TGTGCCAGCCGCGAAAACGGGGCAAGACAAGAGACCCAGTACTTC. This gives the protein CASRENGARQETQYF.

The CDR3 region is CASSLGGANEQFF. Written as DNA, the CDR3 is TGTGCCAGCAGCTTAGGGGGCGCGAATGAGCAGTTCTTC. This sequence joins TRBV11-3 and TRBJ2-1; a possible D gene is TRBD1 (5 bases). Between the trimmed V and J ends, which lost 1 base and 7 bases, there was a span of 8 bases. The CDR3 is 13 residues long. Germline CDR1 SGHNT, CDR2 YENEEA.

The chain has TRBV29-1 and TRBJ2-3, with 12 bases fitting TRBD2. The CDR3 has 14 residues. The V and J ends lost 5 bases and 4 bases, in that order; junction bases with no gene match: 4. CDR1 is SQVTM, CDR2 ANQGSEA, per germline. The DNA of the CDR3 is TGCAGCGTTCTCACTAGCGGGAGGTCAGATACGCAGTATTTT. Protein: CSVLTSGRSDTQYF.

This clonotype was seen a few times. The J gene is TRBJ1-2, the V gene TRBV20-1; TRBD1 aligns across 9 bases. V was pared by 4 bases and J by 3 bases, with 6 bases of the junction left unmatched. The CDR3 has 14 amino acids. CDR1 and CDR2 (germline): DFQATT, SNEGSKA (reference sequence). This CDR3 reads CSAKTGGTYYGYTF. The CDR3 nucleotides are TGCAGTGCTAAAACAGGGGGCACCTACTATGGCTACACCTTC.

V is TRBV12-3 or TRBV12-4 and J is TRBJ2-6, with D perhaps matching TRBD2 (6 bases). CDR3 size: 18 residues. V was clipped by 2 bases and J by 3 bases, with 17 bases between them. In DNA form, the CDR3 reads TGTGCCAGCAGTTTACCGGGACTGACCGTCGGTGGGGCCAACGTCCTGACTTTC. It encodes CASSLPGLTVGGANVLTF.